This T cell receptor beta chain was sequenced for a study of vaccination and CD4 T cells after COVID-19. Of note for this clonotype: The antigen remains unidentified.

Germline CDR1 and CDR2: SEHNR and FQNEAQ (reference sequence). V lost 5 bases to trimming and J lost 6 bases; unmatched junction nucleotides: 8. The CDR3 spans 15 residues. Treatment described: roughly 10-day PBMC culture with coronavirus spike peptide pools or control peptides (ViraFEST assay). The study sequenced cultured CD4+ T cell DNA using the Oncomine TCR Beta short-read assay. TCRdb re-analysed the PCR reads in MiXCR, keeping a single row per CDR3 protein. This table has 9,500 to 14,000 distinct CDR3 sequences, 69% appearing once. The sequence derives from a human donor who had recovered from COVID-19. The sample consisted of CD4+ T cells from blood, cultured in vitro. The rearrangement links TRBV7-9 to TRBJ2-2, with 8 bases that match TRBD2. The CDR3 DNA reads TGTGCCAGCAGCGCCCGGAGCGGGGGCCCCGGGGAGCTGTTTTTT. This codes for CASSARSGGPGELFF.